This T cell receptor beta chain was captured in a study of control samples from healthy donors and cancer patients. Only in-frame clones appear in the TCRdb table, and some are missing; sequencing was by immunoSEQ multiplex PCR. The data show 95,000 to 150,000 clones, roughly nine tenths seen once. The material sequenced was blood. This clonotype was sampled from a man in his fifties in good health.

The DNA for the CDR3 is TGTGCCAGTAGTATAAGGGAGAGCACTGAAGCTTTCTTT. This encodes CASSIRESTEAFF. The chain combines TRBV19 with TRBJ1-1, with unresolved D. CDR1 is LNHDA, CDR2 SQIVND, per germline (reference sequence). Trimming took 2 bases from V and 4 from J, leaving 8 bases between them. The CDR3 spans 13 residues.